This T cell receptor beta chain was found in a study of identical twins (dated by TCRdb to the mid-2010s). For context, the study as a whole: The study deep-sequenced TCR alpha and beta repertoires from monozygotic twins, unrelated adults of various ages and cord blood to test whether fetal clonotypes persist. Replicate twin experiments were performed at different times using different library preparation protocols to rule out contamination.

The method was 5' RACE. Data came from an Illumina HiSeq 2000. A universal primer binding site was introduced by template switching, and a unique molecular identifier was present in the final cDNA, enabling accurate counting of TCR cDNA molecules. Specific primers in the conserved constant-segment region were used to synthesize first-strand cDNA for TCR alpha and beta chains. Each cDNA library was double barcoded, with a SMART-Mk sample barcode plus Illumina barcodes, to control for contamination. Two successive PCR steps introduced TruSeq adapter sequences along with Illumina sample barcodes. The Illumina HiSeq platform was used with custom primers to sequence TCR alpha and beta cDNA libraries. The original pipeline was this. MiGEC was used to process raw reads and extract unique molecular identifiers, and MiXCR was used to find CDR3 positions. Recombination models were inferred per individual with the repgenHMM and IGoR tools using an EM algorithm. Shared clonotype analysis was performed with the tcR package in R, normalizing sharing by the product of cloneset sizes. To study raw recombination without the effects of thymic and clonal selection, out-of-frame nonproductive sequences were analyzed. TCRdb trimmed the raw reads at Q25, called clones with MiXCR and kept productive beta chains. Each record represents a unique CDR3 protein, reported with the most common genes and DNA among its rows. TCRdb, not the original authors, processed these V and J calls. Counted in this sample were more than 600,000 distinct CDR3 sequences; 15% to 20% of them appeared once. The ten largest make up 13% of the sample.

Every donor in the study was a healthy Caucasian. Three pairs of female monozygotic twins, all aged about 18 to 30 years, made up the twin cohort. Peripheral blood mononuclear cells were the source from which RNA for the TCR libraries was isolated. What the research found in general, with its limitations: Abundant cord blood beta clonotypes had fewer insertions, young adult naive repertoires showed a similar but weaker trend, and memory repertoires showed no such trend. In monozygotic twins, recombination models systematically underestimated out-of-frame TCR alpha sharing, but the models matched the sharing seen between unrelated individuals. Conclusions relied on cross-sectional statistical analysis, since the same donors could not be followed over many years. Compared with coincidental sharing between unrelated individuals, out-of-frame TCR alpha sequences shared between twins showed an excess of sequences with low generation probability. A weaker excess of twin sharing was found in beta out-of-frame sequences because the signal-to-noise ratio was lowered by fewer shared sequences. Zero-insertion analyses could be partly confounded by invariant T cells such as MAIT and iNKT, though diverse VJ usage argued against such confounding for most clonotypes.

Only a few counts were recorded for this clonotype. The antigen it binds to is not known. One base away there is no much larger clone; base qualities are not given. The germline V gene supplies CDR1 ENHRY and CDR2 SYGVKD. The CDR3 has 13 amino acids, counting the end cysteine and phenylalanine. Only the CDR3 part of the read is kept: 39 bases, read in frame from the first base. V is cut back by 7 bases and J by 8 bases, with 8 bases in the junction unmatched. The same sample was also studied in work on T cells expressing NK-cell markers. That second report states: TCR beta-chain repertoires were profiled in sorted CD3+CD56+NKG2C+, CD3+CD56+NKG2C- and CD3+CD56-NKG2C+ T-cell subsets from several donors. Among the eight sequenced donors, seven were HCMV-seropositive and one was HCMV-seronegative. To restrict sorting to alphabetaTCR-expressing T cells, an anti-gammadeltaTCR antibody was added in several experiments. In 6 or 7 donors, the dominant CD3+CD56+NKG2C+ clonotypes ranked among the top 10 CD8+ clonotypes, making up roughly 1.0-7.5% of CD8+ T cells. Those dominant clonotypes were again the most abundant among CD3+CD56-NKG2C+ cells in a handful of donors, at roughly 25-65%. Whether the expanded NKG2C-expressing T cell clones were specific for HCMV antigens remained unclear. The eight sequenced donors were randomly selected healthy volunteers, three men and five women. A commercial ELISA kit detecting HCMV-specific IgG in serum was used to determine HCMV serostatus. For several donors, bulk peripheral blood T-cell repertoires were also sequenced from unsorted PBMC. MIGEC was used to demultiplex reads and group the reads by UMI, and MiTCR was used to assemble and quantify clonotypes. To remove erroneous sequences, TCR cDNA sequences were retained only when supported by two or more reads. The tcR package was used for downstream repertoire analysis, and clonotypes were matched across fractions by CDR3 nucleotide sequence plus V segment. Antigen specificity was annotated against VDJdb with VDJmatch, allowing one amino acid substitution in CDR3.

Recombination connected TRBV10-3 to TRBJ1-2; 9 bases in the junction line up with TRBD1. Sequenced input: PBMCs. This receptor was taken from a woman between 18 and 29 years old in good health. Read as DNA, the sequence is TGTGCCATCACTGGGGACAGGGCAATCGGCTACACCTTC. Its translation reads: CAITGDRAIGYTF.